This TCR beta chain was obtained from a study of cytomegalovirus exposure and HLA in healthy donors. Study results and limitations: By a later analysis, the bulk of CMV-associated TCR beta chains appeared HLA-restricted. In an earlier analysis, most TCR beta V segments were productive about 87% or about 30% of the time. Among the sequence variants, a highly shared cluster was likely an artifact of sequencing. CMV serostatus was the sole immune exposure data available.

On this clone: Its antigen is unknown.

Germline V gene sequence: CDR1 SGHTA, CDR2 FQGTGA. This CDR3 comprises 17 residues. After removal of 5 bases from V and 3 bases from J, the junction contained 14 bases not matched to a gene. Use of 60 Vbeta and 13 Jbeta primers characterized the PCR. The data were produced by immunoSEQ multiplex PCR, yet TCRdb's version contains in-frame clones alone and is incomplete. The table includes 100,000 to 150,000 clones, 80% detected once. The chain links TRBV7-3 to TRBJ2-5; 8 nucleotides line up with TRBD2. Sequenced input: PBMCs. This receptor was taken from a man aged 30 to 45 in good health and CMV-seropositive. This chain's CDR3 is CASSRGGSTAGEETQYF. CDR3 nucleotides: TGTGCCAGCAGCAGAGGGGGGTCGACAGCGGGGGAAGAGACCCAGTACTTC.